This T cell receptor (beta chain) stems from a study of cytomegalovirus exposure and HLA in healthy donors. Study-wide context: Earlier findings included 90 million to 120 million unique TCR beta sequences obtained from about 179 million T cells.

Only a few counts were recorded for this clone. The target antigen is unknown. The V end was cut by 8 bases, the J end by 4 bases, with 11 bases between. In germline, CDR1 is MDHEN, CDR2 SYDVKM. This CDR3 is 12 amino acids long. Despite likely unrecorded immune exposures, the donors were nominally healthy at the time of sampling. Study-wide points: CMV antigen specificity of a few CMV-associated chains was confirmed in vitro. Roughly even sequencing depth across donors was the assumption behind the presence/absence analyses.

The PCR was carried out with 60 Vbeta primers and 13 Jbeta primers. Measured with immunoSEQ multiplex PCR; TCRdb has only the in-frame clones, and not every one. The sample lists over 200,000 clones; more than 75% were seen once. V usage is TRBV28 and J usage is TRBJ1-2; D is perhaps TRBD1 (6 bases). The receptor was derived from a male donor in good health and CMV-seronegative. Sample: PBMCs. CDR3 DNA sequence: TGTGCCAGCTCGGACAGCCTCTATGGCTACACCTTC. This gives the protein CASSDSLYGYTF.